This is a list of T cell receptor beta chains from one sample in a study of OX40 agonist ivuxolimab in advanced cancers. Some clones are missing from TCRdb's copy, which holds only in-frame ones; the method was immunoSEQ multiplex PCR. The repertoire includes more than 60,000 clones, around 87% of them detected once, and less than 0.25% sits in the top ten. The material sequenced was CD4+ or CD8+ T cells sorted from blood, taken in a trial of the OX40 agonist ivuxolimab. The receptors stem from an adult with an advanced solid tumor such as melanoma, head and neck, liver or kidney cancer. Each CDR3 is given with its conserved first and last residue. The D gene is left open where the match is weak.

V	J	D	CDR3
TRBV18	TRBJ2-5	TRBD1	CASSLGTGMETQYF
TRBV7-3	TRBJ2-2	TRBD2	CASSLGTSGSGTGELFF
TRBV27	TRBJ1-1	NA	CASRPPGRTEAFF
TRBV5-5	TRBJ2-5	TRBD1	CASSLRQGVGTQYF
TRBV2	TRBJ2-7	NA	CASRMGASSYEQYF
TRBV5-5	TRBJ1-1	NA	CASSLGGNTEAFF
TRBV4-1	TRBJ1-2	NA	CASSNQGQVLDYGYTF
TRBV7-2	TRBJ2-7	TRBD2	CASGKTSGGYEQYF
TRBV7-9	TRBJ1-2	NA	CASSLEGYGYTF
TRBV19	TRBJ1-2	NA	CASSSPEGRGNYGYTF
TRBV5-1	TRBJ2-1	NA	CASSLDWNRIEQFF
TRBV5-1	TRBJ1-1	NA	CASSLRGRENTEAFF
TRBV5-4	TRBJ2-3	TRBD2	CASSRTSGFTDTQYF
TRBV10-3	TRBJ2-1	NA	CAISESTRGLQFF
TRBV27	TRBJ2-1	TRBD2	CASSELAGTYREQFF
TRBV5-1	TRBJ1-3	NA	CASSLGAPGNTIYF
TRBV9	TRBJ1-1	NA	CASSVGVGYTEAFF
TRBV5-1	TRBJ2-2	TRBD2	CASSIGLAGTGELFF
TRBV7-2	TRBJ1-2	TRBD1	CASSLMQGAQNYGYTF
TRBV10-3	TRBJ1-4	NA	CAISEGAAAEKLFF
TRBV5-1	NA	TRBD2	CASSLALWSLAGGETQYF
TRBV6-5	TRBJ2-7	TRBD2	CASSPGLAANYEQYF
TRBV5-1	TRBJ1-5	NA	CASSLGVNQPQHF
TRBV7-9	TRBJ1-3	NA	CASSSGNTIYF